This TCR beta chain was captured in a study of blood T cells in healthy people across ages. PCR was performed a second time for about 7 to 11 cycles using a sample-barcoded 5' primer and a J-beta primer mix. Each cDNA molecule received a tag from a template-switch adaptor that had 12 random nucleotides. TCRdb redid the calling of the 5' RACE reads with MiXCR, one entry per CDR3 protein. The sample consists of hundreds of thousands of distinct CDR3 sequences, around 41% of them appearing once. Germline V gene lookup returns CDR1 SQVTM and CDR2 ANQGSEA. V lost 0 bases and J 0 bases, leaving 12 bases between the germline ends. This CDR3 region has 15 residues. This clonotype was counted at least ten times.

This clonotype was sampled from an elderly man in good health. What was sequenced was blood. This chain links TRBV29-1 with TRBJ2-7, with D perhaps TRBD1 or TRBD2 (5 bases each). The CDR3 DNA sequence: TGCAGCGTTGAAGATCGGGCAGGGAGCTCCTACGAGCAGTACTTC. Residues: CSVEDRAGSSYEQYF.